Below are 15 T cell receptor beta chains sequenced from a single sample in a study of identical twins. TCRdb re-called the 5' RACE reads with MiXCR, one entry per CDR3 protein. The sample comprises 700,000 to 950,000 distinct CDR3 sequences, approximately 13% of which are singletons, and around 1.5% rests with the top ten. The data also belong to a second study, concerning yellow fever vaccine responses in identical twins.

The sequencing input was PBMCs. These receptors were taken from a woman aged 18-29 years in good health.

This clonotype was seen a few times. V is TRBV4-1 and J is TRBJ2-5; the D gene is possibly TRBD2 (6 bases). This CDR3 has 13 amino acids. V lost 3 bases and J 6 bases, leaving 11 bases between the germline ends. The V gene's germline CDR1 is MGHRA and CDR2 YSYEKL. The CDR3 DNA reads TGCGCCAGCAGCCATACGGAGGGAAAGACCCAGTACTTC. This encodes CASSHTEGKTQYF.

There are a few counts of this clonotype. The rearrangement links TRBV7-9 to TRBJ2-5; 8 bases fit TRBD2. This CDR3 contains 17 residues. Germline V gives CDR1 SEHNR, CDR2 FQNEAQ (reference sequence). J gave up 1 base and V 0 bases, and 7 bases lay outside the gene matches. As DNA, the CDR3 is TGTGCCAGCAGCTTAGCCCCGGGACTAGTCGTCCAAGAGACCCAGTACTTC. Its translation: CASSLAPGLVVQETQYF.

The sample holds a few counts of this clonotype. CDR3 amino acids: CASSLGLVIPDTQYF. The DNA for the CDR3 is TGCGCCAGCAGCTTGGGACTAGTGATCCCAGATACGCAGTATTTT. The rearrangement uses TRBV5-1 and TRBJ2-3, with a tentative D call TRBD2 (6 bases). Trimming removed 0 bases from V and 4 bases from J, with 12 bases in between. This CDR3 spans 15 amino acids. Germline V gene sequence: CDR1 SGHRS, CDR2 YFSETQ.

The chain recombines TRBV3-1 with TRBJ2-3; no clear D gene. Per germline, CDR1 LGHDT and CDR2 YNNKEL (reference sequence). With 1 base removed from V and 0 bases from J, the gap between germline ends came to 14 bases. There are 17 residues in the CDR3. CDR3 bases: TGTGCCAGCAGCCAAGGTTATCAAGACCTTAGCACAGATACGCAGTATTTT. It yields the protein CASSQGYQDLSTDTQYF.

This clonotype was recorded a few times. V gene TRBV5-1 combines with J gene TRBJ2-5; TRBD2 matches 9 bases. Germline assignment: CDR1 SGHRS and CDR2 YFSETQ. The CDR3 sequence is 15 residues long. The trim removed 2 bases at V and 4 bases at J, leaving 6 bases unmatched. The CDR3 loop is CASSFGGGAAETQYF. In DNA, the CDR3 is TGCGCCAGCAGCTTTGGCGGGGGGGCCGCAGAGACCCAGTACTTC.

This clonotype appeared many times. This chain links TRBV4-1 with TRBJ1-5; 7 bases line up with TRBD1. CDR3 size: 17 residues. Germline V gives CDR1 MGHRA, CDR2 YSYEKL. The J segment lost 8 bases and the V segment lost 0 bases, leaving 13 bases of the junction unmatched. CDR3: CASSQDPLDRVWEPQHF. Here the CDR3 DNA reads TGCGCCAGCAGCCAAGATCCCCTTGACAGGGTCTGGGAGCCCCAGCATTTT.

This clonotype was counted a few times. The J gene is TRBJ1-5, the V gene TRBV28; 7 bases line up with TRBD1. The junction had 7 bases not matched to a gene; V was cut back by 7 bases and J by 7 bases. The CDR3 is 13 residues long. Germline V CDR1 and CDR2: MDHEN, SYDVKM. The CDR3 loop is CASMDRNNQPQHF. The CDR3 DNA is TGTGCCAGCATGGACAGGAATAACCAGCCCCAGCATTTT.

The sample holds a few counts of this clonotype. V usage is TRBV29-1 and J usage is TRBJ2-1, with 10 nucleotides matching TRBD2. Losses at the gene ends were 3 bases for V and 7 bases for J; bases not matched to a gene: 9. Germline CDR1 is SQVTM and CDR2 is ANQGSEA. The CDR3 has 15 amino acids. CDR3 DNA sequence: TGCAGCGTTGAGCTCCTAGCGGGAGCGGGGAATGAGCAGTTCTTC. It yields the protein CSVELLAGAGNEQFF.

In this sample, this clonotype turned up many times. The genes are TRBV5-6 and TRBJ1-6; 7 nucleotides line up with TRBD1. The CDR3 totals 13 residues. Germline V lookup: CDR1 SGHDT, CDR2 YYEEEE. V dropped 1 base and J dropped 8; count of bases not matched to a gene: 0. The CDR3 sequence is CASSLTGDSPLHF. CDR3 coding DNA: TGTGCCAGCAGCTTGACAGGGGATTCACCCCTCCACTTT.

This clonotype was recorded at least ten times. The chain carries TRBV12-3 or TRBV12-4 and TRBJ2-5; TRBD2 might be the D (6 bases). This CDR3 is built from 14 residues. V gave up 6 bases and J gave up 5 bases, with 16 bases separating them. CDR3 sequence (DNA): TGTGCCAGCAGGGGGATGGGTGCGGGGGAGACCCAGTACTTC. Amino acid sequence: CASRGMGAGETQYF.

The chain has TRBV12-3 or TRBV12-4 and TRBJ2-5; D might be TRBD2 (7 bases). The CDR3 has 17 residues. Trimming removed 5 bases from V and 2 bases from J, with 21 bases in between. The CDR3 loop is CASSPTPGARGQETQYF. The CDR3 DNA reads as TGTGCCAGCAGTCCTACACCGGGGGCGCGGGGGCAAGAGACCCAGTACTTC.

The sample holds a few counts of this clonotype. V and J are TRBV5-4 and TRBJ2-4; 8 bases match TRBD2. The junction had 5 bases not matched to a gene; V was cut back by 3 bases and J by 3 bases. In germline, CDR1 is SGHNT, CDR2 YYREEE (reference sequence). The CDR3 covers 15 residues. This chain's CDR3 is CASSYTGTSKNIQYF. CDR3 DNA: TGTGCCAGCAGCTATACCGGGACTAGCAAAAACATTCAGTACTTC.

The V call is TRBV5-1, the J call TRBJ2-1, with TRBD2 matching 7 bases. CDR3 length: 14 residues. Per germline, CDR1 SGHRS and CDR2 YFSETQ. J gave up 6 bases and V 7 bases, and 10 bases lay outside the gene matches. The CDR3 region has the DNA TGCGCCAGCGGAGCGGGGATGTCTGGCAATGAGCAGTTCTTC. It yields the protein CASGAGMSGNEQFF.

In its sample, this clonotype was seen once. The chain couples TRBV4-2 to TRBJ2-1; TRBD2 matches 9 bases. The CDR3 is 15 amino acids. The germline V gene has CDR1 LGHNA and CDR2 YNFKEQ. V trimming: 2 bases; J trimming: 6 bases; junction bases outside the gene matches: 5. The CDR3 sequence is CASSQRLADRNEQFF. Here the CDR3 DNA reads TGTGCCAGCAGCCAAAGACTAGCGGACCGCAATGAGCAGTTCTTC.

CDR3 sequence reads: CASSAQGLLGNEKLFF. The CDR3 region has the DNA TGTGCCAGCAGCGCGCAGGGGCTATTGGGGAATGAAAAACTGTTTTTT. J is TRBJ1-4 and V is TRBV12-3 or TRBV12-4; the D gene is possibly TRBD1 (6 bases). V was clipped by 6 bases and J by 5 bases, with 19 bases between them. This CDR3 spans 16 amino acids.